There are a few counts of the clone carrying this T cell receptor (beta chain). Its specificity is unknown. These data originate in a study of vaccination and CD4 T cells after COVID-19. General study results and limits: Convalescent patients had 304 of 307 vaccine-specific clones showing spike mono-reactivity.

Treatment in this sample: approximately nine-day PBMC culture with coronavirus spike peptide pools or control peptides (ViraFEST assay). It was before the COVID-19 pandemic (2011-2018) that the unexposed donor's CD4+ T cells were collected. An Oncomine TCR Beta short-read assay was used to sequence the DNA from cultured CD4+ T cells. It was from cultured CD4+ T cells that genomic DNA was extracted. MiXCR, applied by TCRdb to the PCR reads, yields one record per CDR3 protein. The sample yields about 9,400 distinct CDR3 sequences, around a third seen once. V shed 6 bases and J shed 4 bases, with 15 bases lying between them. The CDR3 is 14 residues long.

Sequencing was done on a sample of CD4+ T cells from blood, cultured in vitro. The V call is TRBV12-3 or TRBV12-4, the J call TRBJ1-2, with D perhaps TRBD1 (5 bases). The receptor was derived from a human donor in good health. The CDR3 loop reads CASSQRGGTYGYTF. The CDR3 DNA follows: TGTGCCAGCAGCCAGCGTGGAGGGACCTATGGCTACACCTTC.